The clone carrying this T cell receptor beta chain was found once. Its cognate antigen is unknown. An end of the junction does not agree with germline; a read error may underlie this. The record originates from a study of blood T cells in healthy people across ages. Whole-study findings and limits: Unknown CMV status may confound age-related changes in expanded clones.

Together with a sample-barcoded 5' primer, a J-beta primer mix was included in a second PCR lasting roughly 6 to 12 cycles. TCRdb itself ran the 5' RACE reads through MiXCR, one entry per CDR3 protein. The sample consists of 1.5 million to 2 million distinct CDR3 sequences, roughly 50% of them appearing once. This clonotype was obtained from a woman aged 40 to 50 in good health. Sequencing was done on a sample of blood.

The CDR3 sequence is CASSATGTGESSYNSPLHF. Here the CDR3 DNA reads TGTGCCAGCAGTGCCACCGGGACTGGTGAAAGCTCCTATAATTCGCCCCTCCACTTT. The rearrangement joins TRBV6-2 or TRBV6-3 to TRBJ1-6; possibly TRBD1 for D (5 bases). Germline V gene sequence: CDR1 MNHEY, CDR2 SVGEGT. The CDR3 is 19 residues long.